The sequence of this TCR beta chain was determined in a study of cytomegalovirus exposure and HLA in healthy donors. Study-wide findings and caveats: According to a later analysis, donors in an Asian-associated ancestry cluster reportedly had fewer N-insertions than the roughly 720-donor mean. TCR beta sequences reportedly predicted most subjects' HLA-A and HLA-B alleles accurately.

A word on this clone: The antigen remains undetermined.

The germline CDR1 and CDR2 sequences are SGHDT and YYEEEE. This CDR3 comprises 12 residues. V was clipped by 2 bases and J by 2 bases, with 5 bases between them. The primer mix had 60 Vbeta and 13 Jbeta primers. Generated by immunoSEQ multiplex PCR, the TCRdb table keeps only in-frame clones and is missing some. In all, the sample yields about 150,000 clones. Sequenced input: PBMCs. The V call is TRBV5-6, the J call TRBJ2-7; the D is unclear. This TCR came from a woman in her 50s in good health and CMV-seronegative. The DNA for the CDR3 is TGTGCCAGCAGCTTATACACCTACGAGCAGTACTTC. Translating it yields CASSLYTYEQYF. Variable domain in full (rest from reference TRBV5-6 and TRBJ2-7): DAGVTQSPTHLIKTRGQQVTLRCSPKSGHDTVSWYQQALGQGPQFIFQYYEEEERQRGNFPDRFSGHQFPNYSSELNVNALLLGDSALYLCASSLYTYEQYFGPGTRLTVT.